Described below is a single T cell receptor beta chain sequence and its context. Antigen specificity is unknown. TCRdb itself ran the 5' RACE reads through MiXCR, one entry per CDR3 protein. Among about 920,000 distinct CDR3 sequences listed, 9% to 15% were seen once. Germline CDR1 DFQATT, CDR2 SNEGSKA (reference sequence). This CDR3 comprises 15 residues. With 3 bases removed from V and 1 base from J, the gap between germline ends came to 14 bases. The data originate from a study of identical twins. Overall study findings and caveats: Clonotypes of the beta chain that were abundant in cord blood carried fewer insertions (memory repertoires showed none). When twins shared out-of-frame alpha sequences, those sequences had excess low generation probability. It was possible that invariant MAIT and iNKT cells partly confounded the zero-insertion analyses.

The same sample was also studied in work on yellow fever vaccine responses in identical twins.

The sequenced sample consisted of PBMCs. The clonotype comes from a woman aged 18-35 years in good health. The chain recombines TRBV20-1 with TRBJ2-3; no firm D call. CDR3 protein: CSASSGSTGTDTQYF. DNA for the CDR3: TGCAGTGCTAGTTCGGGTTCAACGGGCACAGATACGCAGTATTTT.